This T cell receptor (beta chain) was profiled in a study of blood T cell repertoires in COVID-19. Background on the study: Samples taken during acute and convalescent COVID-19 were collected in the United States, Italy and Spain. Sample material is recorded as cDNA or gDNA derived from T cells, B-cell-depleted T cells, or PBMCs.

In the study's own analysis: Reference gene primer amplification gave nucleated cell count estimates. Assay: immunoSEQ multiplex PCR; the TCRdb copy retains only in-frame clones and omits some. V, J and clone size derive from that table, while D and trimming were established from the DNA sequence. The table lists over 100,000 clones, less than 85% of them singletons. The V gene lost 5 bases and the J gene lost 4 bases, with 17 bases spanning the gap. The CDR3 runs to 15 residues. Germline V CDR1 and CDR2: LNHDA, SQIVND (reference sequence). The sample was peripheral blood. The chain employs TRBV19 and TRBJ1-2, with D unresolved. This sequence originates from a woman aged 55-75 years with acute or convalescent COVID-19. The CDR3 is CASSPPITPLYGYTF. The CDR3 nucleotides are TGTGCCAGTAGTCCCCCGATAACCCCACTCTATGGCTACACCTTC.